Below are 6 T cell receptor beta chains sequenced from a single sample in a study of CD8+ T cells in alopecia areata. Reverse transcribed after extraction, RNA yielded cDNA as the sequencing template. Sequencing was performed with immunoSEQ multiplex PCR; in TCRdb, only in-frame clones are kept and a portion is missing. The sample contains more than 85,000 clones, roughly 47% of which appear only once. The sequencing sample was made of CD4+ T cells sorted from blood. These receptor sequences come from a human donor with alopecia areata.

The CDR3 sequence is CSVEADGNTEAFF. The DNA for the CDR3 is TGCAGCGTTGAAGCGGACGGGAACACTGAAGCTTTCTTT. The V call is TRBV29-1, the J call TRBJ1-1; D unresolved. This CDR3 is built from 13 residues. Germline CDR1 is SQVTM and CDR2 is ANQGSEA. The V and J ends lost 1 base and 1 base respectively, with 7 bases between them.

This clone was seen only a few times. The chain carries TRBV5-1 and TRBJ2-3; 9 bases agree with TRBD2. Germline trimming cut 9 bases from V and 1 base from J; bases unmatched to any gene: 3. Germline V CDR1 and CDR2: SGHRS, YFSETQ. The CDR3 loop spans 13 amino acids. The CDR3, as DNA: TGCGCCACGAGGACTAGCGGCACAGATACGCAGTATTTT. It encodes CATRTSGTDTQYF.

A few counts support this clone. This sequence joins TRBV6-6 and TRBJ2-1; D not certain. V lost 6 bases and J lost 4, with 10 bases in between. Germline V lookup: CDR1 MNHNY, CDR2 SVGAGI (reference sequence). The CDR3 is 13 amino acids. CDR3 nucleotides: TGTGCCAGCAGCCGCACTGATTACAATGAGCAGTTCTTC. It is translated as CASSRTDYNEQFF.

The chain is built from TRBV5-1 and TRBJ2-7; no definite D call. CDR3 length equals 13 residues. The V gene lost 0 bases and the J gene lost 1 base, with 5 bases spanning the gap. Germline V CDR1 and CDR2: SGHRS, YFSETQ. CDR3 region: CASSLEASYEQYF. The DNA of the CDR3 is TGCGCCAGCAGCTTGGAAGCATCCTACGAGCAGTACTTC.

The DNA for the CDR3 is TGCAGCGTTGATGGGCCCTCCGGGGCCAACGTCCTGACTTTC. Translating it yields CSVDGPSGANVLTF. The V and J genes are TRBV29-1 and TRBJ2-6; D is ambiguous. Germline assignment: CDR1 SQVTM and CDR2 ANQGSEA. The CDR3 is 14 residues long. V lost 3 bases to trimming and J lost 4 bases, with 10 bases between them.

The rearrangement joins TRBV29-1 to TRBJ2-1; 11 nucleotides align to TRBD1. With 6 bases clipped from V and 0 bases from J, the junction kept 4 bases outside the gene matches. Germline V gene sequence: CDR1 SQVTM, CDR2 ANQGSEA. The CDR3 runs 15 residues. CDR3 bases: TGCAGCGTGGGTGGGACAGGGGGCTCCTACAATGAGCAGTTCTTC. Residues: CSVGGTGGSYNEQFF.